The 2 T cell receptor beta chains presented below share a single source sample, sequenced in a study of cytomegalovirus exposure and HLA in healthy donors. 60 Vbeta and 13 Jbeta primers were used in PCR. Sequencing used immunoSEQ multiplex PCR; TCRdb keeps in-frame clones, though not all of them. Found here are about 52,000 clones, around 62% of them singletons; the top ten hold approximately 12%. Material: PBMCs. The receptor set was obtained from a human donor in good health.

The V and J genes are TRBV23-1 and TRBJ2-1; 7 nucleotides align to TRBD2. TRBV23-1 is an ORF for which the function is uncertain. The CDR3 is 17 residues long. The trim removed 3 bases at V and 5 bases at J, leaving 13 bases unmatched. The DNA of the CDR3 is TGCGCCAGCAGTCATCTGCTGCGGAGACTAGCAGACAATGAGCAGTTCTTC. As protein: CASSHLLRRLADNEQFF.

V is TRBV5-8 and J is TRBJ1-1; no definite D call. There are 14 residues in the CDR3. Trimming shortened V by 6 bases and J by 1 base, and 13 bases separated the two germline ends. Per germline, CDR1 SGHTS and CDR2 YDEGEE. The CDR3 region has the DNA TGTGCCAGCACGCGGGAAACATGGAACACTGAAGCTTTCTTT. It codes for CASTRETWNTEAFF.